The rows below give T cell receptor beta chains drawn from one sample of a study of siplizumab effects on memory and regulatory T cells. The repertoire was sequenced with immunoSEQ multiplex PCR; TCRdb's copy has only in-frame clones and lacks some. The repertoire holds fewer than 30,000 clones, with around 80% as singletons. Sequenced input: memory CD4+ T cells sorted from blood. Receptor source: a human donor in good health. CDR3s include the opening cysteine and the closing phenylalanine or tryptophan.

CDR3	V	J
CASSSLAGAHEQFF	TRBV7-3	TRBJ2-1
CSVEGAHGYTF	TRBV29-1	TRBJ1-2
CASSRQPSNTGELFF	TRBV2	TRBJ2-2
CASRRVGAQETQYF	TRBV7-9	TRBJ2-5
CATSRASGGNTIYF	TRBV15	TRBJ1-3
CASRLAGGSNEQFF	TRBV11-2	TRBJ2-1
CASSESVRDDYEQYF	TRBV6-1	TRBJ2-7
CASSPLRATNTGELFF	TRBV18	TRBJ2-2
CASSLNRNYGYTF	TRBV5-4	TRBJ1-2
CASSLGGPKAFF	TRBV7-9	TRBJ1-1
CASSPQSGRGNTQYF	TRBV18	TRBJ2-3
CASSLGPTGGGGTGELFF	TRBV5-4	TRBJ2-2
CASSLGTGDTEAFF	TRBV5-1	TRBJ1-1
CASSPQMDPGEQYF	TRBV9	TRBJ2-7
CASSDPGSTDTQYF	TRBV6-6	TRBJ2-3
CTSGTPNGPGLKNNEQFF	TRBV1	TRBJ2-1
CASSLGVNQPQHF	TRBV7-2	TRBJ1-5
CASSPLAGGSNEQFF	TRBV7-6	TRBJ2-1
CASSGSNTEAFF	TRBV9	TRBJ1-1
CASSKEQETQYF	TRBV2	TRBJ2-5
CASSYRGTNYGYTF	TRBV27	TRBJ1-2
CASSQASGRGETQYF	TRBV14	TRBJ2-5
CATTSGLTNYEQFF	TRBV28	TRBJ2-1
CASSLVQGNTGELFF	TRBV5-5	TRBJ2-2
CASNGGFDEQYF	TRBV23-1	TRBJ2-7
CASSTARGYEQYF	TRBV19	TRBJ2-7
CASSLDGGRAYNEQFF	TRBV5-4	TRBJ2-1
CASSPQAGVANEQFF	TRBV4-1	TRBJ2-1
CASSSPSRYNEQFF	TRBV11-2	TRBJ2-1
CASSWNTGAGNTIYF	TRBV7-2	TRBJ1-3
CASSQNQGSPVETQYF	TRBV4-2	TRBJ2-5
CASSFSRDRGFDTGELFF	TRBV7-8	TRBJ2-2
CASSLSAGENIQYF	TRBV11-2	TRBJ2-4
CASSHGLAVGEQYF	TRBV7-2	TRBJ2-7
CASSVGTSGRRSGANVLTF	TRBV7-6	TRBJ2-6
CSASKAYEQYF	TRBV20-1	TRBJ2-7
CASSFLRGSYEQYF	TRBV5-6	TRBJ2-7
CASSTEGALTEAFF	TRBV5-1	TRBJ1-1
CASSLTAVSLGYTF	TRBV27	TRBJ1-2
CSAKDWGNNEQFF	TRBV29-1	TRBJ2-1
CASSQEAPSGTYEQYF	TRBV7-2	TRBJ2-7
CASSLEGREAWGYTF	TRBV5-4	TRBJ1-2
CASNPTGAGELFF	TRBV9	TRBJ2-2
CASSHAGPDTGELFF	TRBV7-9	TRBJ2-2
CASSLSLAGVTETQYF	TRBV5-1	TRBJ2-5
CASSEGPSGLGNTIYF	TRBV2	TRBJ1-3